The 15 T cell receptor beta chains below all came from one sample that was sequenced in a study of blood T cell repertoires in COVID-19. The method was immunoSEQ multiplex PCR; TCRdb's version includes in-frame clones alone and lacks a portion of them. The data show 65,000 to 75,000 clones, roughly 83% seen once. The sequenced sample was peripheral blood. Receptors originate from an elderly man with acute or convalescent COVID-19.

This chain uses TRBV11-2 with TRBJ2-1; 7 bases line up with TRBD2. CDR1 and CDR2 from the germline V gene are SGHAT and FQNNGV. The CDR3 has 15 residues. V was clipped by 3 bases and J by 8 bases; unmatched bases: 10. Here the CDR3 DNA reads TGTGCCAGCAGCTTTTCCCGCGGGGGAGGGGATGAGCAGTTCTTC. It encodes CASSFSRGGGDEQFF.

The rearrangement joins TRBV6-1 to TRBJ1-2; D is unresolved. Germline V gene data show CDR1 as MNHNS and CDR2 as SASEGT. Deletions cut 3 bases from V and 2 bases from J, with 4 bases between. The CDR3 covers 12 residues. In DNA form, the CDR3 reads TGTGCCAGCAGTGACAGAAACTATGGCTACACCTTC. Translation gives CASSDRNYGYTF.

This clone was observed once. The gene calls are TRBV2 and TRBJ1-1; no clear D gene. This CDR3 region has 11 residues. From germline, CDR1 is SNHLY and CDR2 FYNNEI. V was cut by 4 bases and J by 3 bases, with 3 bases left in between. This CDR3 is CASSVYTEAFF. The CDR3, as DNA: TGTGCCAGCAGTGTATACACTGAAGCTTTCTTT.

The J gene is TRBJ1-4, the V gene TRBV19; TRBD1 aligns across 9 bases. J lost 3 bases, V lost 1 base, and 0 bases had no gene match. CDR3 length: 15 residues. Germline V gene data show CDR1 as LNHDA and CDR2 as SQIVND (reference sequence). The CDR3 sequence is CASSIGQGANEKLFF. DNA of the CDR3: TGTGCCAGTAGTATAGGACAGGGGGCTAATGAAAAACTGTTTTTT.

The V and J genes are TRBV18 and TRBJ1-1; possible D gene TRBD1, 6 bases. CDR3 length: 15 residues. The ends were cut back, 2 bases at V and 3 bases at J, with 13 bases in the middle. In germline, CDR1 is KGHSH, CDR2 LQKENI. The CDR3 reads CASSPSQGWDTEAFF. DNA of the CDR3: TGTGCCAGCTCACCATCACAGGGCTGGGACACTGAAGCTTTCTTT.

By its share, this clone is medium-sized. Relative to the germline gene, one junction end is altered; a read error may explain this. DNA for the CDR3: TGTGCCAGCTCACCACAGACAGGGAACGACCAGTACTTC. This gives the protein CASSPQTGNDQYF. The V call is TRBV18, the J call TRBJ2-7; 7 bases are a match to TRBD1. Germline assignment: CDR1 KGHSH and CDR2 LQKENI. The CDR3 is 13 residues long.

This chain uses TRBV7-8 with TRBJ2-7, with 10 positions matching TRBD1. CDR1 and CDR2 (germline): SGHVS, FQNEAQ. The CDR3 contains 14 residues. J was trimmed by 6 bases and V by 6 bases; bases with no gene match: 8. CDR3 sequence: CASSHRWTGGEQYF. CDR3 bases: TGTGCCAGCAGTCACCGGTGGACAGGGGGCGAGCAGTACTTC.

This clone is a singleton in its sample. The chain has TRBV19 and TRBJ1-2; TRBD1 agrees at 7 bases. The CDR3 consists of 13 residues. Looked up from germline, CDR1 is LNHDA and CDR2 is SQIVND (reference sequence). Unmatched junction bases numbered 9, after V lost 6 bases and J lost 8 bases. CDR3 protein: CASSLTGSGGYTF. The DNA for the CDR3 is TGTGCCAGTAGCTTGACAGGGAGTGGCGGCTACACCTTC.

The V gene is TRBV9, the J gene TRBJ1-4; D unclear. The CDR3 spans 15 residues. Germline CDR1 reads SGDLS; CDR2 reads YYNGEE. Between the trimmed V and J ends, which lost 0 bases and 2 bases, there was a span of 8 bases. The CDR3 spells CASSVAPGTNEKLFF. The CDR3 DNA follows: TGTGCCAGCAGCGTAGCTCCCGGTACTAATGAAAAACTGTTTTTT.

The gene calls are TRBV7-2 and TRBJ1-4; 7 bases map to TRBD1. There are 15 residues in the CDR3. V was pared by 5 bases and J by 8 bases, with 11 bases of the junction left unmatched. The germline CDR1 and CDR2 sequences are SGHTA and FQGNSA. The CDR3 DNA reads TGTGCCAGCAGCCTAGGGGGCGGGGTCGGGGAAAAACTGTTTTTT. Translation: CASSLGGGVGEKLFF.

This chain connects TRBV6-6 to TRBJ2-7; 12 nucleotides line up with TRBD2. V lost 0 bases and J lost 4; bases outside the gene matches: 4. Germline-derived CDR1 and CDR2 are MNHNY and SVGAGI (reference sequence). This CDR3 has 16 amino acids. The CDR3 coding sequence is TGTGCCAGCAGTTACTCAAGGACTAGCGGGGCTTACGAGCAGTACTTC. Protein product: CASSYSRTSGAYEQYF.

Here the CDR3 reads CASSFGENTEAFF. The CDR3 bases are TGTGCCAGCAGTTTTGGAGAGAACACTGAAGCTTTCTTT. The rearrangement joins TRBV27 to TRBJ1-1; unclear D gene. Germline CDR1 is MNHEY and CDR2 is SMNVEV (reference sequence). This CDR3 is built from 13 residues. Deletions cut 3 bases from V and 1 base from J, with 6 bases between.

In this sample, this clone turned up once. This chain links TRBV6-5 with TRBJ2-1; 10 nucleotides agree with TRBD2. In germline, CDR1 is MNHEY, CDR2 SVGAGI. This CDR3 is built from 15 residues. The V and J ends lost 4 bases and 6 bases, in that order; junction bases with no gene match: 6. The chain's CDR3 is CASSSLAGAINEQFF. CDR3 in DNA: TGTGCCAGCAGTTCTCTAGCGGGGGCTATCAATGAGCAGTTCTTC.

The chain has TRBV11-2 and TRBJ2-1; a weak D match, TRBD1 (6 bases). Trimming took 5 bases from V and 4 from J, leaving 18 bases between them. Germline loops: CDR1 SGHAT, CDR2 FQNNGV. CDR3 length: 16 amino acids. The CDR3 bases are TGTGCCAGCAGCCTCCAGGGGTGGGTAGTGTACAATGAGCAGTTCTTC. This codes for CASSLQGWVVYNEQFF.

The chain recombines TRBV27 with TRBJ2-2; D may be TRBD2 (6 bases). V gave up 3 bases and J gave up 1 base, with 12 bases separating them. The CDR3 extends over 16 amino acids. Per the germline V gene, CDR1 is MNHEY and CDR2 is SMNVEV (reference sequence). The CDR3 region has the DNA TGTGCCAGCAGTTTTGGGGGGACCCTGAACACCGGGGAGCTGTTTTTT. Translating gives CASSFGGTLNTGELFF.